These 21 T cell receptor beta chains were sequenced from one sample in a study of Ad26.COV2.S vaccination and SARS-CoV-2 variants. The treatment here: some 20 received Ad26.COV2.S at low or high dose, single or two shots; several received placebo; per-sample allocation not given. Sampling happened 63 days after the first vaccine or placebo injection. The protocol was immunoSEQ multiplex PCR, while the TCRdb copy is restricted to in-frame clones and leaves out a portion. This table holds a few hundred thousand clones, about nine tenths found once. The specimen was peripheral blood, collected in a trial of Ad26.COV2.S vaccine versus placebo. Receptors were obtained from a person between 18 and 60 years old who received the Ad26.COV2.S COVID-19 vaccine or a placebo.

The J gene is TRBJ2-5, the V gene TRBV16, with D perhaps matching TRBD1 (6 bases). The CDR3 is 15 amino acids. Germline V gene lookup returns CDR1 KGHSY and CDR2 FQNENV. V gave up 0 bases and J gave up 4 bases, with 12 bases separating them. The DNA for the CDR3 is TGTGCCAGCAGCCAATCGAGACAGGTATCAGAGACCCAGTACTTC. Translating gives CASSQSRQVSETQYF.

The chain has TRBV18 and TRBJ1-2; D unclear. V was trimmed by 3 bases and J by 6 bases, leaving 8 bases between them. The germline gives CDR1 KGHSH, CDR2 LQKENI. The CDR3 covers 12 residues. The CDR3 bases are TGTGCCAGCTCACCCCTAAGGGATGGCTACACCTTC. As protein: CASSPLRDGYTF.

The table lists this clone with a few counts. At one boundary the junction diverges from the germline segment, which might be a read error. The genes are TRBV12-3 or TRBV12-4 and TRBJ1-1, with D perhaps matching TRBD1 (6 bases). This CDR3 is 13 amino acids long. The CDR3 is CASSQGLNAEAFF. CDR3 DNA: TGTGCCAGCAGCCAGGGGTTGAACGCTGAAGCTTTCTTT.

The V and J genes are TRBV28 and TRBJ1-5; D call uncertain. This CDR3 is built from 12 residues. V was cut by 7 bases and J by 6 bases, with 10 bases left in between. Germline V lookup: CDR1 MDHEN, CDR2 SYDVKM. The CDR3 reads CASTSLGQPQHF. DNA of the CDR3: TGTGCCAGCACCTCCCTGGGTCAGCCCCAGCATTTT.

This chain links TRBV29-1 with TRBJ2-2; 7 bases map to TRBD1. V lost 7 bases, J lost 6 bases, and 11 bases stayed unmatched. The germline gives CDR1 SQVTM, CDR2 ANQGSEA. The CDR3 is 14 amino acids. DNA of the CDR3: TGCAGCGCCGCAACAGGGGTGCAGGCCGGGGAGCTGTTTTTT. It is translated as CSAATGVQAGELFF.

The rearrangement links TRBV11-2 to TRBJ2-7, with 16 bases aligning to TRBD2. The germline V gene has CDR1 SGHAT and CDR2 FQNNGV. This CDR3 has 15 amino acids. V trimming: 4 bases; J trimming: 7 bases; junction bases outside the gene matches: 4. CDR3 protein: CASSYPGLAGGEQYF. The CDR3 DNA follows: TGTGCCAGCAGCTACCCGGGACTAGCGGGAGGGGAGCAGTACTTC.

This chain connects TRBV5-1 to TRBJ2-1; D gene ambiguous. V was pared by 0 bases and J by 4 bases, with 5 bases between. Germline V CDR1 and CDR2: SGHRS, YFSETQ. This CDR3 has 13 amino acids. The CDR3 DNA is TGCGCCAGCAGCTTGGTCGGGTACAATGAGCAGTTCTTC. It codes for CASSLVGYNEQFF.

The rearrangement links TRBV10-3 to TRBJ2-5, with 10 bases that match TRBD1. This CDR3 comprises 15 residues. The ends lost 6 bases at V and 4 bases at J; junction bases unmatched: 8. Germline CDR1 and CDR2: ENHRY and SYGVKD. The CDR3 sequence: CAIRDDRGLGETQYF. The CDR3 nucleotides read TGTGCCATCAGAGATGACAGGGGGCTCGGAGAGACCCAGTACTTC.

The chain joins TRBV28 to TRBJ1-6; tentatively, D is TRBD1 (6 bases). Trimming shortened V by 4 bases and J by 10 bases, and 11 bases separated the two germline ends. The CDR3 spans 13 residues. Germline assignment: CDR1 MDHEN and CDR2 SYDVKM. The CDR3 loop is CASSWGRWSPLHF. The CDR3 bases are TGTGCCAGCAGTTGGGGGCGCTGGTCACCCCTCCACTTT. The full variable domain, rest sourced from reference TRBV28 and TRBJ1-6, is DVKVTQSSRYLVKRTGEKVFLECVQDMDHENMFWYRQDPGLGLRLIYFSYDVKMKEKGDIPEGYSVSREKKERFSLILESASTNQTSMYLCASSWGRWSPLHFGNGTRLTVT.

This chain's CDR3 is CASSQDPGSGRARYNEQFF. CDR3 in DNA: TGCGCCAGCAGCCAAGATCCTGGTAGCGGGAGGGCCAGGTACAATGAGCAGTTCTTC. J is TRBJ2-1 and V is TRBV4-1; TRBD2 matches 11 bases. V gave up 0 bases and J gave up 4 bases; unmatched junction bases: 11. This CDR3 is built from 19 residues. Germline loops: CDR1 MGHRA, CDR2 YSYEKL.

V gene TRBV7-9 combines with J gene TRBJ2-3; D possibly uses TRBD1 or TRBD2 (5 bases each). Trimming cost V 5 bases and J 4 bases, with 10 bases left between them. Germline CDR1 is SEHNR and CDR2 is FQNEAQ (reference sequence). The CDR3 loop spans 13 amino acids. The CDR3 sequence is CASSRGTADTQYF. CDR3 DNA: TGTGCCAGCAGCAGAGGGACGGCAGATACGCAGTATTTT. The full variable domain, its missing parts supplied by reference TRBV7-9 and TRBJ2-3, is DTGVSQNPRHKITKRGQNVTFRCDPISEHNRLYWYRQTLGQGPEFLTYFQNEAQLEKSRLLSDRFSAERPKGSFSTLEIQRTEQGDSAMYLCASSRGTADTQYFGPGTRLTVL.

V is TRBV19 and J is TRBJ2-5; 11 nucleotides agree with TRBD1. CDR1 LNHDA and CDR2 SQIVND come from the germline V gene (reference sequence). V dropped 7 bases and J dropped 5; count of bases not matched to a gene: 6. CDR3 length: 14 amino acids. CDR3: CASTGQGAWETQYF. The CDR3 bases are TGTGCCAGTACCGGACAGGGGGCTTGGGAGACCCAGTACTTC.

The CDR3 region has the DNA TGTGCCAGCAGTTATAGCGGGGGGGCCTACAATGAGCAGTTCTTC. This sequence encodes CASSYSGGAYNEQFF. The chain carries TRBV9 and TRBJ2-1; 11 positions agree with TRBD2. The CDR3 totals 15 residues. Germline values: CDR1 SGDLS, CDR2 YYNGEE. The trim removed 5 bases at V and 2 bases at J, leaving 3 bases unmatched.

The chain is built from TRBV2 and TRBJ1-2; D is perhaps TRBD1 (5 bases). CDR1 and CDR2 from the germline V gene are SNHLY and FYNNEI. The CDR3 spans 14 residues. The germline V and J ends were trimmed by 4 bases and 4 bases, with 13 bases remaining between them. The CDR3 region is CASSVGGRTYGYTF. Here the CDR3 DNA reads TGTGCCAGCAGTGTTGGGGGTCGCACCTATGGCTACACCTTC.

The gene calls are TRBV24-1 and TRBJ1-4; D might be TRBD1 (5 bases). The V gene lost 5 bases and the J gene lost 7 bases, with 10 bases spanning the gap. Germline values: CDR1 KGHDR, CDR2 SFDVKD. This CDR3 has 13 amino acids. The CDR3 region is CATSAGVGEKLFF. The CDR3 nucleotides read TGTGCCACCAGTGCGGGGGTCGGTGAAAAACTGTTTTTT.

V usage is TRBV24-1 and J usage is TRBJ2-2; D is unresolved. The V gene's germline CDR1 is KGHDR and CDR2 SFDVKD. The CDR3 runs to 14 residues. The V end lost 3 bases, the J end lost 0 bases, and 4 bases lay between the germline ends. As DNA, the CDR3 is TGTGCCACCAGTGATCCCCCGAACACCGGGGAGCTGTTTTTT. Protein sequence: CATSDPPNTGELFF.

This chain joins TRBV3-1 (or the pseudogene TRBV3-2) and TRBJ2-7, with D unresolved. The CDR3 is 15 amino acids. CDR1 and CDR2 (germline): LGHDT, YNNKEL (reference sequence). V was pared by 0 bases and J by 4 bases, with 13 bases between. The CDR3: CASSQDLWAQYEQYF. CDR3 nucleotides: TGTGCCAGCAGCCAAGATCTATGGGCACAGTACGAGCAGTACTTC.

This rearrangement joins TRBV4-2 to TRBJ2-5, with D perhaps matching TRBD1 or TRBD2 (5 bases each). CDR1 and CDR2 from the germline V gene are LGHNA and YNFKEQ. V was clipped by 2 bases and J by 4 bases, with 17 bases between them. The CDR3 spans 16 residues. The CDR3 spells CASSQTGLGGGETQYF. CDR3 nucleotide sequence: TGTGCCAGCAGCCAAACGGGGCTAGGAGGCGGAGAGACCCAGTACTTC.

The CDR3 protein is CASSFDGGNTIYF. CDR3 nucleotides: TGTGCCAGCAGCTTCGACGGCGGAAACACCATATATTTT. V usage is TRBV11-1 and J usage is TRBJ1-3, with D unresolved. The CDR3 contains 13 residues. Germline CDR1 and CDR2: SGHAT and FQDESV (reference sequence). V lost 3 bases and J lost 4, with 7 bases in between.

The count of this clone is one. The V call is TRBV12-2, the J call TRBJ2-1; TRBD2 was called by the table and not checked on the DNA. TRBV12-2 is an annotated pseudogene. This CDR3 spans 20 amino acids. CDR3 DNA: TGTGCAAGTCGCCCCGAGTGCCGCACAAGGGGACTGAGAGCCTACAATGAGCAGTTCTTC. The encoded protein is CASRPECRTRGLRAYNEQFF.

In DNA, the CDR3 is TGTGCCAGCAGCCACCCGGGACAGGGCTTCAAAAAACTGTTTTTT. Translating gives CASSHPGQGFKKLFF. The chain combines TRBV3-1 (or the pseudogene TRBV3-2) with TRBJ1-4; 9 bases are a match to TRBD1. Germline V gene data show CDR1 as LGHDT and CDR2 as YNNKEL (reference sequence). Trimming removed 3 bases from V and 9 bases from J; junction bases left unmatched: 8. This CDR3 comprises 15 residues.